This T cell receptor beta chain emerged from a study of T cells in Graves' hyperthyroidism and ophthalmopathy. PBMCs came from 8.5 to 10 ml fresh peripheral blood. Germline CDR1 reads SGHTA; CDR2 reads FQGNSA. CDR3 length: 15 residues. With 5 bases removed from V and 5 bases from J, the gap between germline ends came to 19 bases. This clonotype showed up just a few times. Using RNA transcripts as the source, TCR beta CDR3 regions were amplified. Carried out on the TCR CDR3, a first-round RT-PCR used the HTBI primer set. TCRdb re-derived calls from the multiplex PCR reads in MiXCR, one entry per CDR3 protein. This sample yields fewer than 350,000 distinct CDR3 sequences, of which under 25% are seen a single time; around 45% belongs to the top ten.

Sequencing was performed on blood. This clonotype was obtained from a woman aged 45-65 years with Graves' hyperthyroidism. The chain couples TRBV7-2 to TRBJ2-7; D possibly corresponds to TRBD1 (6 bases). The CDR3, as DNA: TGTGCCAGCAGCCGAACAGGGTCTAGGTTGGACGAGCAGTACTTC. This sequence encodes CASSRTGSRLDEQYF.